One sample yielded the 7 T cell receptor beta chains listed below, sequenced in a study of cytomegalovirus exposure and HLA in healthy donors. Sequenced by immunoSEQ multiplex PCR; TCRdb stores in-frame clones only, minus some. The table records under 80,000 clones, approximately 94% of them present only once. Sequenced: PBMCs. Source of these receptors: a woman aged 18-35 years in good health and CMV-seropositive.

This sequence joins TRBV7-3 and TRBJ1-2; 7 bases agree with TRBD1. Germline V gene data show CDR1 as SGHTA and CDR2 as FQGTGA. The CDR3 extends over 16 amino acids. J was trimmed by 4 bases and V by 4 bases; bases with no gene match: 12. The CDR3 loop is CASSSRGDSEIYGYTF. CDR3 bases: TGTGCCAGCAGCTCAAGAGGGGACAGCGAGATCTATGGCTACACCTTC.

The rearrangement joins TRBV5-1 to TRBJ2-6, with D perhaps matching TRBD1 (6 bases). CDR1 is SGHRS and CDR2 is YFSETQ in the germline V gene. The V and J ends lost 2 bases and 1 base respectively, with 19 bases between them. The CDR3 covers 19 residues. The CDR3 sequence: CASSFNQGYRFSGANVLTF. The CDR3 region has the DNA TGCGCCAGCAGCTTCAATCAGGGGTATCGGTTTTCTGGGGCCAACGTCCTGACTTTC.

Concerning this clone itself: One end of the junction varies from germline; a read error may be responsible. The chain employs TRBV7-9 and TRBJ2-5; D is unclear. From germline, CDR1 is SEHNR and CDR2 FQNEAQ (reference sequence). The CDR3 length is 14 residues. The CDR3 region is CASSLMTTQKTQYF. DNA of the CDR3: TGTGCCAGCAGCTTAATGACAACCCAAAAGACCCAGTACTTC.

The chain recombines TRBV10-2 with TRBJ2-7; D unresolved. CDR1 is WSHSY and CDR2 is SAAADI in the germline V gene. V was pared by 5 bases and J by 3 bases, with 11 bases between. The length of the CDR3 is 13 residues. CDR3 residues: CASSHPTGYEQYF. The CDR3 DNA sequence: TGCGCCAGCAGTCATCCAACGGGCTACGAGCAGTACTTC.

DNA for the CDR3: TGTGCCAGCAGCACGACAGGGTTTACCGGGGAGCTGTTTTTT. It yields the protein CASSTTGFTGELFF. This sequence joins TRBV5-5 and TRBJ2-2; 7 nucleotides line up with TRBD1. The CDR3 sequence is 14 residues long. Unmatched junction bases numbered 5, after V lost 4 bases and J lost 5 bases. The germline V gene encodes CDR1 SGHKS and CDR2 YYEKEE (reference sequence).

The J gene is TRBJ1-2, the V gene TRBV15; the match to TRBD1 covers 8 bases. V was pared by 1 base and J by 5 bases, with 18 bases of the junction left unmatched. Looked up from germline, CDR1 is LNHNV and CDR2 is YYDKDF (reference sequence). The CDR3 is made up of 19 amino acids. CDR3 DNA sequence: TGTGCCACCAGCAGAGTTTTCGAGACAGGGGCCATTTACAGGTATGGCTACACCTTC. Translating it yields CATSRVFETGAIYRYGYTF.

The rearrangement joins TRBV7-9 to TRBJ1-6; TRBD1 aligns across 7 bases. J was trimmed by 2 bases and V by 10 bases; bases with no gene match: 8. Per the germline V gene, CDR1 is SEHNR and CDR2 is FQNEAQ (reference sequence). This CDR3 contains 15 residues. The CDR3 here is CATDREGTYNSPLHF. In DNA form, the CDR3 reads TGTGCCACCGACAGGGAAGGAACCTATAATTCACCCCTCCACTTT.